This T cell receptor beta chain was observed in a study of OX40 agonist ivuxolimab in advanced cancers. Study-wide background: Ivuxolimab, an antibody that agonizes OX40 (CD134), was administered to the patients. Partial responses were observed in three patients, of whom one had hepatocellular carcinoma and two had cutaneous melanoma. Study conclusions and caveats: The investigators did not determine what antigen specificity the expanded peripheral T cells had.

The CDR3 runs 17 residues. CDR1 LNHDA and CDR2 SQIVND come from the germline V gene (reference sequence). The V gene end was trimmed by 5 bases and the J gene end by 1 base; junction bases not matched to a gene: 13. Turning to this clone: Its antigen remains unidentified.

Assay: immunoSEQ multiplex PCR; the TCRdb copy retains only in-frame clones and omits some. The data show 40,000 or so clones, approximately 86% seen once. The source is an adult with an advanced solid tumor such as melanoma, head and neck, liver or kidney cancer. The chain is built from TRBV19 and TRBJ1-2, with 7 bases matching TRBD1. The sample was CD4+ or CD8+ T cells sorted from blood, taken in a trial of the OX40 agonist ivuxolimab. In nucleotides, the CDR3 is TGTGCCAGTAGTCCCGACAGGGAGGGAGTGGATAACTATGGCTACACCTTC. This codes for CASSPDREGVDNYGYTF.